A selection of T cell receptor beta chains follows, all from one sample in a study of chemoradiotherapy in HPV16-positive cancers. TCRdb's copy holds only in-frame clones and misses some; the assay was immunoSEQ multiplex PCR. The sample lists about 16,000 clones, about three quarters seen once, with 7.5% to 9% in the top ten. The sequencing used tumor tissue, collected from a patient who underwent chemoradiotherapy. The receptors shown here come from a human donor with HPV-associated anogenital cancer. Both conserved end residues are part of each CDR3. The order of the fields is J gene, clone size, D gene, V gene, CDR3 DNA, CDR3 protein. D genes are given only for firm matches. The size of a clone is reported for some rows only, either as once, few or many, or as a class for expanded clones.

j_call: TRBJ2-3
clone_size: .
d_call: .
v_call: TRBV2
cdr3_nt: TGTGCCAGCAGTGAAGGGGGCAGGGATACGCAGTATTTT
cdr3_aa: CASSEGGRDTQYF

j_call: TRBJ2-2
clone_size: .
d_call: .
v_call: TRBV5-4
cdr3_nt: TGTGCCAGCAGCACCGGGAATTGGGACACCGGGGAGCTGTTTTTT
cdr3_aa: CASSTGNWDTGELFF

j_call: TRBJ2-7
clone_size: medium-sized
d_call: .
v_call: TRBV29-1
cdr3_nt: TGCAGCGTTGTGTCTACCCTGAGGCAGTACTTC
cdr3_aa: CSVVSTLRQYF

j_call: TRBJ2-4
clone_size: .
d_call: .
v_call: TRBV14
cdr3_nt: TGTGCCAGCAGCCCACCGGGACAAGAAAACATTCAGTACTTC
cdr3_aa: CASSPPGQENIQYF

j_call: TRBJ2-7
clone_size: medium-sized
d_call: .
v_call: TRBV18
cdr3_nt: TGTGCCAGCTCACCAAGATCTACTCGGGGGGCAAGAGGCGAGCAGTACTTC
cdr3_aa: CASSPRSTRGARGEQYF

j_call: TRBJ2-2
clone_size: few
d_call: .
v_call: TRBV5-1
cdr3_nt: TGCGCCAGCAGCTTCGGGGGAGGAACCGGGGAGCTGTTTTTT
cdr3_aa: CASSFGGGTGELFF

j_call: TRBJ2-5
clone_size: .
d_call: TRBD2
v_call: TRBV4-1
cdr3_nt: TGCGCCAGCAGCCAAGTTGGGGCGGGGGGGCCAACCCAGTACTTC
cdr3_aa: CASSQVGAGGPTQYF

j_call: TRBJ1-1
clone_size: .
d_call: TRBD1
v_call: TRBV18
cdr3_nt: TGTGCCAGCTCACCAGGACAGGGGTCTCAACTAAACACTGAAGCTTTCTTT
cdr3_aa: CASSPGQGSQLNTEAFF

j_call: TRBJ2-3
clone_size: .
d_call: TRBD2
v_call: TRBV7-2
cdr3_nt: TGTGCCAGCAGCTTAGTTGGGGGGACTACTACTGATACGCAGTATTTT
cdr3_aa: CASSLVGGTTTDTQYF

j_call: TRBJ1-5
clone_size: .
d_call: .
v_call: TRBV5-1
cdr3_nt: TGCGCCAGCAGCTTGGATCCCCACAGAGACAATCAGCCCCAGCATTTT
cdr3_aa: CASSLDPHRDNQPQHF

j_call: TRBJ2-7
clone_size: .
d_call: .
v_call: TRBV28
cdr3_nt: TGTGCCAGCAGACCATATATACAGGGCTACGAGCAGTACTTC
cdr3_aa: CASRPYIQGYEQYF

j_call: TRBJ2-7
clone_size: .
d_call: TRBD1
v_call: TRBV29-1
cdr3_nt: TGCAGCCACACCGGACAGGGAGGTTACAGCGAGCAGTACTTC
cdr3_aa: CSHTGQGGYSEQYF

j_call: TRBJ2-5
clone_size: .
d_call: TRBD2
v_call: TRBV6-6
cdr3_nt: TGTGCCAGCAGTTGGCCTAGCGGAGAAGAGACCCAGTACTTC
cdr3_aa: CASSWPSGEETQYF

j_call: TRBJ1-1
clone_size: medium-sized
d_call: .
v_call: TRBV30
cdr3_nt: TGTGCCTGGAATACCGGGACCGAAGACGGCACTGAAGCTTTCTTT
cdr3_aa: CAWNTGTEDGTEAFF

j_call: TRBJ2-7
clone_size: .
d_call: TRBD1
v_call: TRBV4-1
cdr3_nt: TGCGCCAGCAGCCAAGGAGGGACAGGCGAGTACGAGCAGTACTTC
cdr3_aa: CASSQGGTGEYEQYF

j_call: TRBJ2-7
clone_size: few
d_call: TRBD2
v_call: TRBV10-1
cdr3_nt: TGCGCCAGCAGTGAAAATGTAGCGGGGGGCCTGGTCTACTTC
cdr3_aa: CASSENVAGGLVYF

j_call: TRBJ2-3
clone_size: .
d_call: .
v_call: TRBV4-2
cdr3_nt: TGTGCCAGCAGCCAAGATTGGCCTAGCACAGATACGCAGTATTTT
cdr3_aa: CASSQDWPSTDTQYF

j_call: TRBJ2-7
clone_size: .
d_call: .
v_call: TRBV5-4
cdr3_nt: TGTGCCACGGGGCCAGGCGGCAGACGGGGGTTCTTTGGCGAGCAGTACTTC
cdr3_aa: CATGPGGRRGFFGEQYF

j_call: TRBJ1-1
clone_size: .
d_call: TRBD1
v_call: TRBV5-4
cdr3_nt: TGTGCCAGCAGCTTGGGGACAGGGGGGTACACTGAAGCTTTCTTT
cdr3_aa: CASSLGTGGYTEAFF

j_call: TRBJ2-2
clone_size: .
d_call: .
v_call: TRBV19
cdr3_nt: TGTGCCAGAAGAATCCCCGGGGAGCTGTTTTTT
cdr3_aa: CARRIPGELFF

j_call: TRBJ1-4
clone_size: .
d_call: .
v_call: TRBV2
cdr3_nt: TGTGCCAGCACTACTAGGGGGGCGACTAATGAAAAACTGTTTTTT
cdr3_aa: CASTTRGATNEKLFF

j_call: TRBJ2-1
clone_size: .
d_call: .
v_call: TRBV5-1
cdr3_nt: TGCGCCAGCAGCTTGGATGGGCTATTGGGGCTACAAAAGCAGTTCTTC
cdr3_aa: CASSLDGLLGLQKQFF

j_call: TRBJ2-1
clone_size: .
d_call: .
v_call: TRBV11-2
cdr3_nt: TGTGCCAGCAGCTTAGTAGGAGGGAGCGCCTTGGGTGAGCAGTTCTTC
cdr3_aa: CASSLVGGSALGEQFF

j_call: TRBJ2-3
clone_size: .
d_call: .
v_call: TRBV5-4
cdr3_nt: TGTGCCAGCAGCTTGGAAGATACGCAGTATTTT
cdr3_aa: CASSLEDTQYF